What follows describes a single TCR beta chain. Its target is not known. The time point is: blood 4 weeks post-SBRT, at nephrectomy. Treatment noted: 15 Gy SBRT to primary tumor, nephrectomy 4 weeks later. Nephrectomy followed 15 Gy stereotactic body radiation by 4 weeks. The tumor was a clear cell renal cell carcinoma. The CDR3 is 16 amino acids. J gave up 0 bases and V 5 bases, and 7 bases lay outside the gene matches. Germline V lookup: CDR1 LNHNV, CDR2 YYDKDF (reference sequence). Here immunoSEQ multiplex PCR was the method, and the copy in TCRdb shows in-frame clones only, minus some. The sample consists of around 180,000 clones, less than 90% of them appearing once. The sample belongs to a study of radiation and T cells in renal cell carcinoma. Study-wide results and limits: From baseline, blood top tumor clonotypes peaked at 2 weeks post-radiation. Without pretreatment biopsies, baseline tumor clonotype presence was undetermined.

The source was blood, collected from a patient whose treatment included radiotherapy and nephrectomy. This TCR came from a woman between 50 and 59 years old with renal cell carcinoma. This chain connects TRBV15 to TRBJ2-4; TRBD1 matches at 7 bases. This CDR3 reads CATSFRQGVAKNIQYF. The DNA for the CDR3 is TGTGCCACCAGCTTCCGACAGGGAGTAGCCAAAAACATTCAGTACTTC.